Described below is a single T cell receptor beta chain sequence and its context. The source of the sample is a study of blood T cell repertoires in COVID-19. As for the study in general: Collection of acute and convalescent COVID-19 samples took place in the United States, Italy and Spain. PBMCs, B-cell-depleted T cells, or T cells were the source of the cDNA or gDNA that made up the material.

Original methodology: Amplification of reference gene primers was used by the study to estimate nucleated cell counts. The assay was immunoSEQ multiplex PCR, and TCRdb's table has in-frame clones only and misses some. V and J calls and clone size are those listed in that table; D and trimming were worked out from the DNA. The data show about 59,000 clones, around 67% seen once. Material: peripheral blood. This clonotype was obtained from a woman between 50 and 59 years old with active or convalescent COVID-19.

CDR3 sequence reads: CASRSQGAANSPLHF. For the CDR3, the DNA is TGTGCCAGCAGATCACAGGGGGCAGCTAATTCACCCCTCCACTTT. The chain couples TRBV6-5 to TRBJ1-6, with 9 bases matching TRBD1. This CDR3 has 15 residues. CDR1 and CDR2 (germline): MNHEY, SVGAGI. J gave up 6 bases and V 6 bases, and 6 bases lay outside the gene matches.